In this sample, the clone carrying this TCR beta chain turned up many times. No antigen is known for it. V trimming: 0 bases; J trimming: 4 bases; junction bases outside the gene matches: 8. The V gene's germline CDR1 is LGHDT and CDR2 YNNKEL (reference sequence). The CDR3 has 18 residues. Authors of the study amplified TCR beta CDR3 regions from RNA transcripts. HTBI primers were used for first-round RT-PCR of the TCR CDR3. A single record per CDR3 protein comes from TCRdb applying MiXCR to the multiplex PCR reads. The data show 550,000 to 800,000 distinct CDR3 sequences, 15% to 20% seen once. The sample belongs to a study of T cells in Graves' hyperthyroidism and ophthalmopathy. Whole-study context: Prior to any treatment, at the point of initial diagnosis, peripheral blood was collected. Findings and limits, study-wide: In simple terms, a model built on 13 V-J features told ophthalmopathy apart from stable hyperthyroidism.

The V gene is TRBV3-1, the J gene TRBJ2-1; TRBD2 aligns across 11 bases. Sample: blood. This TCR was sampled from a man aged 45-65 years with Graves' hyperthyroidism. CDR3 nucleotide sequence: TGTGCCAGCAGCCAAGATTGGCTAGCGGGAGGCCCATACAATGAGCAGTTCTTC. It translates to CASSQDWLAGGPYNEQFF.